The T cell receptor (beta chain) under discussion was sequenced for a study of early T cells in non-severe SARS-CoV-2 infection. Looking at the study overall: Chains stayed unpaired after sequencing of bulk RNA from unsorted whole blood.

As part of library construction, unique molecular identifiers were attached to individual cDNA molecules. TCRdb passed the 5' RACE reads through MiXCR, listing each CDR3 protein once. The table lists 70,000 or so distinct CDR3 sequences, 12% to 15% of them singletons. Study-wide points: Matches to VDJdb favored anti-spike CD8 responses and missed private and CD4 specificities.

This clonotype was counted a few times. Its target is unknown. The material sequenced was whole blood. The TCR comes from an adult who was a healthcare worker with PCR-confirmed SARS-CoV-2 infection or an uninfected control (not recorded which).

CDR3 sequence reads: CASSPGTGYQPQHF. Written as DNA, the CDR3 is TGTGCCAGCAGTCCCGGGACAGGGTATCAGCCCCAGCATTTT. This chain connects TRBV12-3 or TRBV12-4 to TRBJ1-5; 9 positions agree with TRBD1. V shed 5 bases, J shed 5 bases, and the junction held 4 bases outside the gene matches. This CDR3 is built from 14 residues.